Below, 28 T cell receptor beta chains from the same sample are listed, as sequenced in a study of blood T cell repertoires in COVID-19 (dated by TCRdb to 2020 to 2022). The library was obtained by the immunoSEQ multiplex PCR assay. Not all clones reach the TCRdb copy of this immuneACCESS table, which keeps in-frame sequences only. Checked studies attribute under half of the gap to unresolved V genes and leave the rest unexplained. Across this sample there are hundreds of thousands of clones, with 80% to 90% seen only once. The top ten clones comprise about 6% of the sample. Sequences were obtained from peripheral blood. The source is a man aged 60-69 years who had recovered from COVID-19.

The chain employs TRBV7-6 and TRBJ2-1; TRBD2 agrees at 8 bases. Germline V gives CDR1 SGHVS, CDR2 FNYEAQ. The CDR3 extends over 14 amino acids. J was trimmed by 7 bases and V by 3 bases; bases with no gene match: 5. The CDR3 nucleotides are TGTGCCAGCAGCTTGACTAGCGCTTGGAATGAGCAGTTCTTC. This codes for CASSLTSAWNEQFF.

CDR3 protein: CASSGTTPYEQYF. CDR3 DNA sequence: TGTGCCAGCAGCGGAACTACTCCCTACGAGCAGTACTTC. This sequence joins TRBV5-4 and TRBJ2-7; D is undetermined. This CDR3 has 13 residues. Germline V gene lookup returns CDR1 SGHNT and CDR2 YYREEE (reference sequence). V gave up 4 bases and J gave up 2 bases, with 10 bases separating them.

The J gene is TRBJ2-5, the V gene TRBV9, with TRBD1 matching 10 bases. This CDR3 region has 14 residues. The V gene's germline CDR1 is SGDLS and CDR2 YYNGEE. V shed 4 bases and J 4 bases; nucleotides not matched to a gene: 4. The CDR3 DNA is TGTGCCAGCAGCCAAAGACAGGGGGCAGAGACCCAGTACTTC. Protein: CASSQRQGAETQYF.

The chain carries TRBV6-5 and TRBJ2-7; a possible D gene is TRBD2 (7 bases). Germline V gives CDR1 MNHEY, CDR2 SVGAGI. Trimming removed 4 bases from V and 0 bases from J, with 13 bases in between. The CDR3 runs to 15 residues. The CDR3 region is CASSFTGRGSYEQYF. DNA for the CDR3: TGTGCCAGCAGTTTTACAGGGAGGGGCTCCTACGAGCAGTACTTC.

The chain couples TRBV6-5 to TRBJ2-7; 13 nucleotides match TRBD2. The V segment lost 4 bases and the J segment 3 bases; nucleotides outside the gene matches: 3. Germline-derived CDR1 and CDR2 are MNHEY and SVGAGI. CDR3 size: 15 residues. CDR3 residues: CASSSRLAGGYEQYF. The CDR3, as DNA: TGTGCCAGCAGTTCTAGACTAGCGGGAGGCTACGAGCAGTACTTC.

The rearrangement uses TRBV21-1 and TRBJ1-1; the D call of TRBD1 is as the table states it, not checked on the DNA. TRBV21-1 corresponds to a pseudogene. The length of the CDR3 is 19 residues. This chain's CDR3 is CASSKEGRTGEGDATEAFF. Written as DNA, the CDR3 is TGTGCCAGCAGCAAAGAAGGGAGGACAGGGGAGGGGGACGCCACTGAAGCTTTCTTT.

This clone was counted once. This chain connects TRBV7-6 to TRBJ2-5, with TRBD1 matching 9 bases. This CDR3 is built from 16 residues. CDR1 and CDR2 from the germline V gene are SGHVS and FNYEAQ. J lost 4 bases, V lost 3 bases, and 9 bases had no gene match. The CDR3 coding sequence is TGTGCCAGCAGCTTGGCACGGGACAGGGTTTCAGAGACCCAGTACTTC. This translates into CASSLARDRVSETQYF.

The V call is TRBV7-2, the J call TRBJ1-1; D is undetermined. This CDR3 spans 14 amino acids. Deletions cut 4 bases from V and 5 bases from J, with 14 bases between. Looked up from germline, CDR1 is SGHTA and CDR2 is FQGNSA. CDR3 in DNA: TGTGCCAGCAGCTCCTCCCAGGTTTATACTGAAGCTTTCTTT. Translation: CASSSSQVYTEAFF.

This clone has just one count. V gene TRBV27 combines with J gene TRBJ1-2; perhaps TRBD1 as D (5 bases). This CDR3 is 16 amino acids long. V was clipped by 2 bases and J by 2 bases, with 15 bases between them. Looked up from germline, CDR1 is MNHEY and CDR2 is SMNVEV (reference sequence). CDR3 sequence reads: CASSLLPSGVNYGYTF. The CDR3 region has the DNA TGTGCCAGCAGTTTACTCCCCTCGGGGGTAAACTATGGCTACACCTTC.

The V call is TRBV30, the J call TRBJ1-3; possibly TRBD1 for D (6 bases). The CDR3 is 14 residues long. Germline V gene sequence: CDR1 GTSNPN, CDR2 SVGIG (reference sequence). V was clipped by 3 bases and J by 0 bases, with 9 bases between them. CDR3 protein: CAWRTGLSGNTIYF. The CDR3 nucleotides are TGTGCCTGGAGAACAGGGCTCTCTGGAAACACCATATATTTT.

The CDR3 region has the DNA TGTGCCAGCAGCCTGGAACTAGCACGGGAGCAGTTCTTC. Amino acid sequence: CASSLELAREQFF. The V gene is TRBV7-2, the J gene TRBJ2-1, with TRBD2 as a possible D gene (6 bases). V shed 5 bases and J shed 10 bases, with 15 bases lying between them. Germline CDR1 reads SGHTA; CDR2 reads FQGNSA. This CDR3 comprises 13 residues.

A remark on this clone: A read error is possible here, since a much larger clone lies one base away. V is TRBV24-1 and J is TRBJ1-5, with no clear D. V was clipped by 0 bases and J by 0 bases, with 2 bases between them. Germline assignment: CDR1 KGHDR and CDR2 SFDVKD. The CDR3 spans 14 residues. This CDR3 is CATSDLYSNQPQHF. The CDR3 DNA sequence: TGTGCCACCAGTGATTTGTATAGCAATCAGCCCCAGCATTTT.

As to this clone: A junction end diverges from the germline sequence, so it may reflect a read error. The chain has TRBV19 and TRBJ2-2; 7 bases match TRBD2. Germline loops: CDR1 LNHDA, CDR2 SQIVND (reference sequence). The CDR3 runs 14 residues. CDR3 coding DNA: TGTGCCAGCAGTATGGGGGGGAGGCCCGGGGAGCTGTTTTTT. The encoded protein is CASSMGGRPGELFF.

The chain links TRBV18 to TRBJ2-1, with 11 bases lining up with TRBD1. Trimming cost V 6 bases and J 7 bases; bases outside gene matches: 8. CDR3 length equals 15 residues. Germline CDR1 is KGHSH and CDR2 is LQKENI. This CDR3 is CASSPWTGGWNEQFF. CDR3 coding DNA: TGTGCCAGCTCCCCTTGGACAGGGGGCTGGAATGAGCAGTTCTTC.

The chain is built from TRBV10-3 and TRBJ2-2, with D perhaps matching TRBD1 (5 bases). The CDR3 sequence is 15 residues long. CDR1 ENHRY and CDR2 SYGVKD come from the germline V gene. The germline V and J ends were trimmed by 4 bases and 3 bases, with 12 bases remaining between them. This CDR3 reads CAISGQTADTGELFF. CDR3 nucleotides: TGTGCCATCAGTGGACAGACAGCAGACACCGGGGAGCTGTTTTTT.

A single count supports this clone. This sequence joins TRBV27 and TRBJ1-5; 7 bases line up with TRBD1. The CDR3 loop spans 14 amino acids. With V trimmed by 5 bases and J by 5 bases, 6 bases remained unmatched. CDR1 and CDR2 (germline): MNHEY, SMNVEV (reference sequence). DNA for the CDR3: TGTGCCAGCAGTCTTCAGGGGGTTGATCAGCCCCAGCATTTT. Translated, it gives CASSLQGVDQPQHF.

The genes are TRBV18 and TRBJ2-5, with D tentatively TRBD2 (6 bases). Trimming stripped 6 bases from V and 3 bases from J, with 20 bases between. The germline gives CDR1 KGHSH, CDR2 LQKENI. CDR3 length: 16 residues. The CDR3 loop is CASSPPGVDTEETQYF. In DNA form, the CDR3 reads TGTGCCAGCTCCCCTCCGGGAGTTGATACTGAAGAGACCCAGTACTTC.

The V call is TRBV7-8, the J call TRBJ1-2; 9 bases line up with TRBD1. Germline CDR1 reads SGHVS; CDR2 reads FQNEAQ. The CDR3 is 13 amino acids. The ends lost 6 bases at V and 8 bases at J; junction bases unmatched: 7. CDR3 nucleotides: TGTGCCAGCAGTCTGGACAGGGGTGGAGGCTACACCTTC. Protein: CASSLDRGGGYTF.

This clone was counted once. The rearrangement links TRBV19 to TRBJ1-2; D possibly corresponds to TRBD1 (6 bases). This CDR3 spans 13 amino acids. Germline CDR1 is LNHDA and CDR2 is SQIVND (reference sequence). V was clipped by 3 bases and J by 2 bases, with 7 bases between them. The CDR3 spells CASSITGNYGYTF. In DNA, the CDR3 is TGTGCCAGTAGTATTACAGGGAACTATGGCTACACCTTC.

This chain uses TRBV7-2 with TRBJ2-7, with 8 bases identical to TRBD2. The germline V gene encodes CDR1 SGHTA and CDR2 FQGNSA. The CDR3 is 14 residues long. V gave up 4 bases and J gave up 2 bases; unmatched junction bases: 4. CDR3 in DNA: TGTGCCAGCAGCTCCCGAGCGGGGGCCTACGAGCAGTACTTC. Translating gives CASSSRAGAYEQYF. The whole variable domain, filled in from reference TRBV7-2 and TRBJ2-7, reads GAGVSQSPSNKVTEKGKDVELRCDPISGHTALYWYRQSLGQGLEFLIYFQGNSAPDKSGLPSDRFSAERTGGSVSTLTIQRTQQEDSAVYLCASSSRAGAYEQYFGPGTRLTVT.

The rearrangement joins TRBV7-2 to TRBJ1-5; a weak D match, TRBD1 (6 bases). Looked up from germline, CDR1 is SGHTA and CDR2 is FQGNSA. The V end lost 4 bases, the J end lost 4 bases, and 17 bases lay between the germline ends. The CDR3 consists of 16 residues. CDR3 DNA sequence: TGTGCCAGCAGCTACTCCTTTTTGGACAGAAATCAGCCCCAGCATTTT. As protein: CASSYSFLDRNQPQHF.

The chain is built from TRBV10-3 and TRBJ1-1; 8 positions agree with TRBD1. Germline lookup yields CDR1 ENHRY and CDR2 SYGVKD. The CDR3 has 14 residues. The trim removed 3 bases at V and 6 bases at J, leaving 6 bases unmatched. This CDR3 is CAISDHSDRAEAFF. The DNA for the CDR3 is TGTGCCATCAGTGACCACTCGGACAGGGCTGAAGCTTTCTTT.

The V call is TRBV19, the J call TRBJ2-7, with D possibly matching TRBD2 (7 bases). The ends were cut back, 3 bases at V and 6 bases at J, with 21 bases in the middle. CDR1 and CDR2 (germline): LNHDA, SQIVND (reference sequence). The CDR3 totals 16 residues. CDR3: CASSIQGSGLGSEQYF. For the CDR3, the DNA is TGTGCCAGTAGTATCCAGGGGAGTGGACTAGGTTCCGAGCAGTACTTC.

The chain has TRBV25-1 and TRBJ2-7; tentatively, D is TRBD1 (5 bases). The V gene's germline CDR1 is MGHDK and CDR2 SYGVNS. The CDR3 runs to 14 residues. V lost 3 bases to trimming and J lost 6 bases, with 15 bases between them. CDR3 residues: CASSEPGPIGEQYF. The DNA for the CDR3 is TGTGCCAGCAGTGAGCCAGGGCCCATCGGCGAGCAGTACTTC.

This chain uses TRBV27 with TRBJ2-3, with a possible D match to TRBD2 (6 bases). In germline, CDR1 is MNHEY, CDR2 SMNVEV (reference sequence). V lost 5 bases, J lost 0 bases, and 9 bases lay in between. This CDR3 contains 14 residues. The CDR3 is CASSLSGSTDTQYF. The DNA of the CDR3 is TGTGCCAGCAGTCTTAGCGGTAGCACAGATACGCAGTATTTT.

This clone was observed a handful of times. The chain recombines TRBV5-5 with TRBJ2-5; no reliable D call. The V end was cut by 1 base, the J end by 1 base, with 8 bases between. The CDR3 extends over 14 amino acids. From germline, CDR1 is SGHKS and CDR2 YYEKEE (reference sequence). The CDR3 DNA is TGTGCCAGCAGCTTGAGTTCCAGCCAAGAGACCCAGTACTTC. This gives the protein CASSLSSSQETQYF.

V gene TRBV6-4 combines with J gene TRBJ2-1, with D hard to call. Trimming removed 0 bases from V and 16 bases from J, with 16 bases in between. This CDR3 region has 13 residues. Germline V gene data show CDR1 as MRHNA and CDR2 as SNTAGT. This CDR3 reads CASSDSSFRQPFF. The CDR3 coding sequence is TGTGCCAGCAGTGACTCCAGTTTCCGACAACCCTTCTTC.

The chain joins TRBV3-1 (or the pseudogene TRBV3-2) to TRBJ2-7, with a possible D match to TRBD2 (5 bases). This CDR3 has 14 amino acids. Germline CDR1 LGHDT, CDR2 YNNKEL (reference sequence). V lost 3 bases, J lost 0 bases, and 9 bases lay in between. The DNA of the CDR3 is TGTGCCAGCAGCCAGGGAACTAGCTCCTACGAGCAGTACTTC. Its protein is CASSQGTSSYEQYF.